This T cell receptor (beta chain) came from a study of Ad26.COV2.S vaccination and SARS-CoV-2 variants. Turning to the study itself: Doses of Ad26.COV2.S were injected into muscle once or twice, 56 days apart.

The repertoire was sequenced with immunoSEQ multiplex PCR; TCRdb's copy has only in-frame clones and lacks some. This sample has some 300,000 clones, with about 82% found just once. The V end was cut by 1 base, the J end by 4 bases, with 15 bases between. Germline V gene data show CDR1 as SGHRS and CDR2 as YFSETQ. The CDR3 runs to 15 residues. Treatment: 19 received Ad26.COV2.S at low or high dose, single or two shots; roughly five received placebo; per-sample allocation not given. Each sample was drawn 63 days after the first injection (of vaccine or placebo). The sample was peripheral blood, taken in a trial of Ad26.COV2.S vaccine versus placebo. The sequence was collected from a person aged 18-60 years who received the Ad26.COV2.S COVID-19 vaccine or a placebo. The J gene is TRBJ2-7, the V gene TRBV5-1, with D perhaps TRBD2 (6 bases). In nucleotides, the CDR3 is TGCGCCAGCAGCTTGACCCCGGACGGGGGATACGAGCAGTACTTC. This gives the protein CASSLTPDGGYEQYF. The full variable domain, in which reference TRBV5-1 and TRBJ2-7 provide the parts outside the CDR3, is KAGVTQTPRYLIKTRGQQVTLSCSPISGHRSVSWYQQTPGQGLQFLFEYFSETQRNKGNFPGRFSGRQFSNSRSEMNVSTLELGDSALYLCASSLTPDGGYEQYFGPGTRLTVT.